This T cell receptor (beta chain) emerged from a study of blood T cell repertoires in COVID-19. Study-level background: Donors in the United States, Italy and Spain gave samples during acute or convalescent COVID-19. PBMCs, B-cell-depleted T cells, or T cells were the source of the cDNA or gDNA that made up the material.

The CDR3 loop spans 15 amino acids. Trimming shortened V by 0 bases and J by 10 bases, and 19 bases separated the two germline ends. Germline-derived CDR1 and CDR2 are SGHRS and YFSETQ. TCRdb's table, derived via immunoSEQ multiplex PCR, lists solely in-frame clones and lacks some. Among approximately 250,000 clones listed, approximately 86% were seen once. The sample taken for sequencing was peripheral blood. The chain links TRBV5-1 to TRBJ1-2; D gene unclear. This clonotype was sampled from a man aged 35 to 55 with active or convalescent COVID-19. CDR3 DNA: TGCGCCAGCAGCTTGGAATTCCCAGCCTATGGAGACTACACCTTC. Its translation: CASSLEFPAYGDYTF.